This T cell receptor (beta chain) was sequenced during a study of Ad26.COV2.S vaccination and SARS-CoV-2 variants. Across the whole study: Donor was in the COV1001 Ad26.COV2.S trial arm. Administration of Ad26.COV2.S was intramuscular, either once or twice 56 days apart.

The repertoire was sequenced with immunoSEQ multiplex PCR; TCRdb's copy has only in-frame clones and lacks some. The sample carries roughly 240,000 clones, more than 75% recorded once. Study results and limitations: In vaccinated individuals, spike-specific CD8+ and CD4+ T cell responses reportedly displayed substantial breadth.

Indicated treatment: some 19 received Ad26.COV2.S at low or high dose, single or two shots; a few received placebo; per-sample allocation not given. Sampling was performed 63 days after the first vaccine or placebo injection. Cohort 1b enrolled adults aged 18-55 years in Boston. Germline-derived CDR1 and CDR2 are WNHNN and SYGVQD (reference sequence). The V end lost 11 bases, the J end lost 5 bases, and 7 bases lay between the germline ends. The CDR3 covers 10 residues. Note on this clone: Its target is not known.

This receptor was identified in a person aged 18-60 years who received the Ad26.COV2.S COVID-19 vaccine or a placebo. Sequences were derived from peripheral blood, sampled in a trial of Ad26.COV2.S vaccine versus placebo. The chain is built from TRBV10-1 and TRBJ1-5; D unclear. Here the CDR3 DNA reads TGCGCCTCCCGTGATCAGCCCCAGCATTTT. As protein: CASRDQPQHF.